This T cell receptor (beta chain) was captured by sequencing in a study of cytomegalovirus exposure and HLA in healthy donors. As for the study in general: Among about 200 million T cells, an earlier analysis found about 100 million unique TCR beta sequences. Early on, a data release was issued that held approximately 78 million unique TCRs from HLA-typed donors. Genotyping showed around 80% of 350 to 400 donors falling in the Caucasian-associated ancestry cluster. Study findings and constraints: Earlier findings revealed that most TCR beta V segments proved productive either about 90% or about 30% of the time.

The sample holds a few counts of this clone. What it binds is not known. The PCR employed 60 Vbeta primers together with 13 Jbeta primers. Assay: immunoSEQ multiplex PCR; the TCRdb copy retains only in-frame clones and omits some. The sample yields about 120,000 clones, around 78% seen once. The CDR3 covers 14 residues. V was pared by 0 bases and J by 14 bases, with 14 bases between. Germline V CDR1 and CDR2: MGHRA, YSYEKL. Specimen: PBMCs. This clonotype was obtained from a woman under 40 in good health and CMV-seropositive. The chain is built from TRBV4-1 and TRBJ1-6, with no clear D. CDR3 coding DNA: TGCGCCAGCAGCCAAGATTACGGTAGGAGTTCCCTCCACTTT. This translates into CASSQDYGRSSLHF.